The following is a T cell receptor (beta chain) sequence with its context. Its antigen remains unidentified. No base quality values were provided; no much bigger clone lies one nucleotide off. These data belong to a study of shared clonotypes between healthy human individuals (dated by TCRdb to 2018 to 2020). At the level of the whole study: The cohort included a few men and two women between 18 and 49 years of age. For each donor, CD4 naive and CD4 memory were each given three plates, CD8 naive was given two plates, and CD8 memory was given one plate. The study deeply sequenced blood TCR repertoires of about five healthy adults to estimate repertoire size and the extent of clonotype sharing between individuals. Different laboratories and diverse techniques were used to prepare libraries and sequence TCR repertoires, to increase sequencing depth and limit assay-specific biases. Per donor, leukapheresis produced somewhere between about 0.94 and 8.9 billion PBMCs. Study-wide findings and limitations: Estimated clonotype richness was generally larger for naive than for memory subsets. Sampling was restricted to blood, and TCR repertoires in tissues likely differ from the TCR repertoires found in blood. Sharing across several donors was observed for around 4.8% of naive CD4, 3% to 3.5% of naive CD8, about 2.3% of memory CD4, and approximately 0.41% of memory CD8 clonotypes. Rarefaction of sorted-subset datasets indicated incomplete sequencing despite the large sequencing depth. The genetic and exposure-history diversity represented was limited by the small number of donors. Pairwise subsampling led to the expectation that sequencing depth would affect the degree of clonotype sharing among donors. Higher generation probabilities were observed for clonotypes shared by all four sorted-subset donors than for non-shared clonotypes.

CDR1 and CDR2 (GTSNPN, SVGIG) derive from the germline V gene (reference sequence). Here V drops 2 bases and J drops 5 bases, and the junction holds 2 bases not matched to any gene. Spanning cysteine to phenylalanine, the CDR3 consists of 12 amino acids. Only the CDR3 part of the read is kept: 36 bases, read in frame from the first base. TCR CDR3 regions were amplified from genomic DNA by multiplex PCR using the deep immunoSEQ assay. For each cell subset, the extracted genomic DNA was distributed evenly across all wells of several immunoSEQ 96-well plates, and each plate served as one replicate. Each replicate PCR for sorted subsets received around 200 ng genomic DNA, equal to about 30,000 T cell genomes. Purified libraries were quantified with a Qubit 3.0 fluorometer, sized on a Bioanalyzer 2100, and re-quantified with the KAPA Library Quantification kit. Every immunoSEQ 96-well plate was sequenced on a separate single-read 150-cycle Illumina NextSeq 550 flow cell. On the authors' methods: Because only junctional sequences without quality scores were contained in the immunoSEQ output, filtering matching that applied to full-length reads could not be performed. To assign V/J genes and CDR3, sequences were annotated against IMGT germline references using PyIR, a Python wrapper for IgBLAST v1.9. Any read was removed if the V/J assignment was weak (E-value above 1e-6), the CDR3 was missing, or the read contained stop codons, out-of-frame junctions, or ambiguous translated residues. V3J clonotypes were defined as sequences sharing an identical inferred V gene, J gene, and CDR3 amino acid sequence. Percentage overlap between repertoires was calculated by dividing the number of shared unique clonotypes by the size of the smaller repertoire. Repertoire richness was assessed with RTK rarefaction, the Chao1 estimator, and Recon v2.1 estimates of unobserved clonotypes. Generation probabilities were computed with OLGA for all TCRbeta clonotypes obtained by the gDNA method from a handful of donors. TCRdb took this table from immuneACCESS and kept in-frame rearrangements with V and J called. Such tables lack part of the clones; where checked against another copy, unresolved V genes explain under half of the gap, and the rest is unexplained. The DNA gave D and trimming, while V, J and clone size come from that table. This sample lists roughly 2 million clones; about 95% were detected once. Of the sample, about 1.1% is held by the ten largest clones.

CD8 naive samples consisted of CD45RO-negative cells that were positively selected for CCR7, yielding a CD45RA+CCR7+ population without TemRA cells. Healthy HIV-negative adults with no recently reported acute infections or vaccinations were included as donors. All donors were Caucasian adults living in Nashville, Tennessee, USA. Blood was collected by leukapheresis, and PBMCs were isolated by Ficoll-Histopaque density gradient centrifugation and then cryopreserved in liquid nitrogen vapor phase. Analytical flow cytometry was used to check the purity and quantity of each magnetically sorted T cell population. From each sorted fraction, genomic DNA was isolated and quantified by UV absorbance on a Nanodrop 2000c.

The sample consisted of naive CD8+ T cells sorted from blood. The label giving this sample's cell subset or site can be read as: CD45RA+CCR7+. The rearrangement combines TRBV30 with TRBJ2-5, and TRBD2 matches 7 of the central bases. This clonotype was obtained from a man younger than 30 in good health. Here the CDR3 is given as CAWSIGRETQYF. The DNA sequence is given as TGTGCCTGGAGTATCGGGAGGGAGACCCAGTACTTC.